This T cell receptor (beta chain) came from a study of T cells in Graves' hyperthyroidism and ophthalmopathy. Study observations and caveats: Using 13 V-J features, a model discriminated ophthalmopathy from stable hyperthyroidism.

It was RNA transcripts that yielded the amplified TCR beta CDR3 regions. TCR CDR3 underwent first-round RT-PCR with the HTBI primer set. TCRdb redid the calling of the multiplex PCR reads with MiXCR, one entry per CDR3 protein. Seen here are 500,000 or so distinct CDR3 sequences, over 15% observed once, and the top ten hold under 20%. This clonotype was recorded at least ten times. Its target is unknown. CDR1 and CDR2 (germline): MNHEY, SMNVEV (reference sequence). CDR3 length: 14 amino acids. V gave up 7 bases and J gave up 6 bases, with 17 bases separating them. Clinical symptoms, serum thyroxine, TRAb, thyroid ultrasound and orbital computed tomography informed diagnoses.

This TCR came from a woman aged 18-29 years with Graves' ophthalmopathy. Input material: blood. The V gene is TRBV27, the J gene TRBJ2-3; D call uncertain. In DNA form, the CDR3 reads TGTGCCAGCAAAGGCGGCCCCAAGGCCGATACGCAGTATTTT. Protein product: CASKGGPKADTQYF.